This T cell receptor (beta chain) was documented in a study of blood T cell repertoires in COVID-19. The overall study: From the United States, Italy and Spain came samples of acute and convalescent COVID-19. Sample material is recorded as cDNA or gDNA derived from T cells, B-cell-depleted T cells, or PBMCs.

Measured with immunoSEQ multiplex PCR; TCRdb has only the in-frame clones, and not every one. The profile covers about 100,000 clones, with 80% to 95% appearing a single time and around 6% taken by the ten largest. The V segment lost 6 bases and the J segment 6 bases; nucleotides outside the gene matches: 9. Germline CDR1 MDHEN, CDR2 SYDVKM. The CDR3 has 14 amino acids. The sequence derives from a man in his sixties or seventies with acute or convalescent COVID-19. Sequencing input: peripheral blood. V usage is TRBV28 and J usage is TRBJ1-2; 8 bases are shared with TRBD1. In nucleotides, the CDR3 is TGTGCCAGCAGCCAAGGACAGGGAGGAAATGGCTACACCTTC. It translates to CASSQGQGGNGYTF.